This T cell receptor beta chain was recorded in a study of radiation and T cells in renal cell carcinoma. Study as a whole: Nephrectomy followed 15 Gy stereotactic body radiation by 4 weeks. Regarding the study as a whole: From baseline, blood top tumor clonotypes peaked at 2 weeks post-radiation.

Sequencing was performed with immunoSEQ multiplex PCR; in TCRdb, only in-frame clones are kept and a portion is missing. The data show fewer than 90,000 clones, approximately 86% seen once. A note on this clone: What it binds is not known.

V was shortened by 2 bases and J by 3 bases, with 13 bases between the two germline ends. Germline V gene data show CDR1 as LGHNA and CDR2 as YNFKEQ. CDR3 length: 16 residues. The sample's time point: blood 2 weeks post-SBRT. The treatment was: 15 Gy SBRT to primary tumor, nephrectomy 4 weeks later. Blood was sampled at baseline, 2 weeks and 4 weeks after SBRT. This renal cell carcinoma was of the clear cell type. The chain is built from TRBV4-2 and TRBJ1-4; TRBD1 might be the D (5 bases). This TCR was sampled from a woman between 45 and 60 years old with renal cell carcinoma. The sequences come from blood, collected from a patient whose treatment included radiotherapy and nephrectomy. CDR3 DNA: TGTGCCAGCAGCCAACGAGGGGAGGCGGCTAATGAAAAACTGTTTTTT. It encodes CASSQRGEAANEKLFF.